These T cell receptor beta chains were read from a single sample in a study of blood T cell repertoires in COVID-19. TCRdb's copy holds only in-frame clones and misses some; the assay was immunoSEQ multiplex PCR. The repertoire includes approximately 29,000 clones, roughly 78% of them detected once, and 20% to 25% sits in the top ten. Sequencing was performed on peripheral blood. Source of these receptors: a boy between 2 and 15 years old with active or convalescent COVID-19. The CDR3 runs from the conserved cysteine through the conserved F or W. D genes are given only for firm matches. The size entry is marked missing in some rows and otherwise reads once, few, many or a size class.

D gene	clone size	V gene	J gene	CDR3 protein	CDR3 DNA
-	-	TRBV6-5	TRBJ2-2	CASSYWQSTGELFF	TGTGCCAGCAGTTACTGGCAGTCCACCGGGGAGCTGTTTTTT
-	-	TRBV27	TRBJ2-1	CASSTTPLHNEQFF	TGTGCCAGCAGTACTACACCACTCCACAATGAGCAGTTCTTC
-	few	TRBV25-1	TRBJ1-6	CASSEGDNNSPLHF	TGTGCCAGCAGTGAAGGGGACAATAATTCACCCCTCCACTTT
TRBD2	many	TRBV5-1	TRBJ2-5	CASSSSGGRETQYF	TGCGCCAGCAGTTCTAGCGGGGGCCGGGAGACCCAGTACTTC
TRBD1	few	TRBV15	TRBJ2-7	CATSGTRQGGEQYF	TGTGCCACCAGCGGGACCCGACAGGGTGGCGAGCAGTACTTC
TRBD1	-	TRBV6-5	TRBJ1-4	CASLGQLNEKLFF	TGTGCCAGCCTGGGACAGCTGAATGAAAAACTGTTTTTT
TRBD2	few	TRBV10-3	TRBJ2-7	CAISESISSSGHFYEQYF	TGTGCCATCAGTGAGTCCATTTCATCTAGCGGACATTTCTACGAGCAGTACTTC
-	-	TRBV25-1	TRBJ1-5	CASSETDRINQPQHF	TGTGCCAGCAGTGAGACGGACAGAATCAATCAGCCCCAGCATTTT
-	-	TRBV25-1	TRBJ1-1	CASSATAGLAEAFF	TGTGCCAGCAGTGCCACCGCAGGGTTGGCTGAAGCTTTCTTT
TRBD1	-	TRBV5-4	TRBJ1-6	CASSFAGTGYYNSPLHF	TGTGCCAGCAGCTTCGCCGGGACAGGCTACTATAATTCACCCCTCCACTTT
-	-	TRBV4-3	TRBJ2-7	CASSQERYGLLLPQQYF	TGCGCCAGCAGCCAAGAAAGGTACGGACTCCTCCTTCCCCAGCAGTACTTC
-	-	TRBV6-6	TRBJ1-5	CASSAPGTGVRQPQHF	TGTGCCAGCAGTGCCCCCGGCACAGGTGTCAGGCAGCCCCAACATTTT
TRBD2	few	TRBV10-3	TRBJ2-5	CAIRGTSGDQETQYF	TGTGCCATCAGAGGGACTAGCGGGGACCAAGAGACCCAGTACTTC
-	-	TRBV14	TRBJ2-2	CASSQDLAGELFF	TGTGCCAGCAGCCAAGATCTAGCCGGGGAGCTGTTTTTT
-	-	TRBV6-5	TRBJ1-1	CASSQQNTEAFF	TGTGCCAGCAGTCAACAAAACACTGAAGCTTTCTTT
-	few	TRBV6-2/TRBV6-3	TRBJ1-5	CASSYEIVQPQHF	TGTGCCAGCAGTTACGAGATCGTCCAGCCCCAGCATTTT
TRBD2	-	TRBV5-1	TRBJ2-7	CASRSPRGSGELYF	TGCGCCAGCAGGTCTCCCAGGGGTAGCGGGGAGTTGTACTTC